Sequencing of this TCR beta chain was carried out in a study of T cell repertoires in cytomegalovirus infection. On the study more broadly: CMV infection and matching HLA type were both indicated by public TCR beta signatures. Study-wide points: HLA-C-restricted CMV clonotypes gave the most frequent clonotype in two of eight donors.

TCRdb re-called the reads with MiXCR, one entry per CDR3 protein. This table holds 750,000 to 950,000 distinct CDR3 sequences, 29% found once. Regarding this clonotype: Its antigen is unknown.

The source material was cultured CD8+ T cells from PBMCs, sampled from culture after CMV antigen stimulation. The receptor's source is a human donor in good health (CMV status not recorded). Some clones in this sample may be carry-over from other donors' samples.

The chain's CDR3 is CASSSRSGTGELFF. CDR3 in DNA: TGTGCCAGCAGCAGCAGGAGTGGCACCGGGGAGCTGTTTTTT. V is TRBV7-3 and J is TRBJ2-2, with unresolved D. The length of the CDR3 is 14 residues. Trimming removed 5 bases from V and 4 bases from J, with 11 bases in between. Germline V gene data show CDR1 as SGHTA and CDR2 as FQGTGA.